The 27 T cell receptor beta chains given below trace back to one sample, sequenced in a study of cytomegalovirus exposure and HLA in healthy donors. A multiplex PCR was run with 60 Vbeta primers and 13 Jbeta primers. Assay: immunoSEQ multiplex PCR; the TCRdb copy retains only in-frame clones and omits some. Of about 130,000 clones in the sample, less than 85% are singletons; the top ten hold 1%. What was sequenced was PBMCs. Receptors were obtained from a middle-aged man in good health and CMV-seronegative.

This sequence joins TRBV5-1 and TRBJ2-1; tentative D call: TRBD2 (6 bases). The CDR3 extends over 14 amino acids. Germline values: CDR1 SGHRS, CDR2 YFSETQ. V was pared by 2 bases and J by 4 bases, with 10 bases between. CDR3: CASSFATSYNEQFF. In DNA, the CDR3 is TGCGCCAGCAGCTTTGCGACTAGTTACAATGAGCAGTTCTTC.

The CDR3 DNA reads TGCGCCAGCAGCTTGAGGACAGGGGGCTCCTACGAGCAGTACTTC. As protein: CASSLRTGGSYEQYF. The V and J genes are TRBV5-1 and TRBJ2-7; 10 positions agree with TRBD1. The CDR3 covers 15 residues. Trimming cost V 1 base and J 0 bases; bases outside gene matches: 1. The germline CDR1 and CDR2 sequences are SGHRS and YFSETQ.

V usage is TRBV5-1 and J usage is TRBJ2-5; D ambiguous. Per the germline V gene, CDR1 is SGHRS and CDR2 is YFSETQ. Trimming stripped 0 bases from V and 0 bases from J, with 6 bases between. The CDR3 runs 14 residues. CDR3 DNA: TGCGCCAGCAGCTTGGAACCAGACCAAGAGACCCAGTACTTC. Residues: CASSLEPDQETQYF. Complete variable domain (other parts from reference TRBV5-1 and TRBJ2-5): KAGVTQTPRYLIKTRGQQVTLSCSPISGHRSVSWYQQTPGQGLQFLFEYFSETQRNKGNFPGRFSGRQFSNSRSEMNVSTLELGDSALYLCASSLEPDQETQYFGPGTRLLVL.

This CDR3 is CASSVGQGTYEKLFF. The CDR3 region has the DNA TGCGCCAGCAGCGTAGGACAGGGGACCTATGAAAAACTGTTTTTT. The genes are TRBV5-1 and TRBJ1-4; 9 bases fit TRBD1. With 4 bases clipped from V and 6 bases from J, the junction kept 7 bases outside the gene matches. The CDR3 is 15 residues long. Germline CDR1 reads SGHRS; CDR2 reads YFSETQ.

The chain employs TRBV6-1 and TRBJ2-7, with D possibly matching TRBD1 (6 bases). Germline V lookup: CDR1 MNHNS, CDR2 SASEGT. This CDR3 has 13 residues. V lost 6 bases and J 7 bases, leaving 16 bases between the germline ends. CDR3 sequence (DNA): TGTGCCAGCAGGACAGGCGCCTTGGTGGAGCAGTACTTC. This encodes CASRTGALVEQYF.

The J gene is TRBJ2-7, the V gene TRBV15; 8 bases are a match to TRBD2. This CDR3 has 15 residues. Trimming took 2 bases from V and 1 from J; bases not matched to a gene: 4. CDR1 and CDR2 (germline): LNHNV, YYDKDF (reference sequence). The CDR3 bases are TGTGCCACCAGCAGACCCGGGGGGGTTTCCTACGAGCAGTACTTC. The encoded protein is CATSRPGGVSYEQYF.

V is TRBV6-6 and J is TRBJ2-5; TRBD1 might be the D (5 bases). The CDR3 runs to 14 residues. The V gene lost 4 bases and the J gene lost 2 bases, with 11 bases spanning the gap. Germline V gene data show CDR1 as MNHNY and CDR2 as SVGAGI (reference sequence). The CDR3 is CASSSHDRQETQYF. DNA for the CDR3: TGTGCCAGCAGTTCCCACGACAGACAAGAGACCCAGTACTTC.

CDR3 sequence (DNA): TGTGCCAGCAGTGGAGCGGGGGGACGACAAGAGACCCAGTACTTC. Translating it yields CASSGAGGRQETQYF. The chain has TRBV2 and TRBJ2-5; 9 bases align to TRBD2. With 4 bases clipped from V and 2 bases from J, the junction kept 5 bases outside the gene matches. The CDR3 covers 15 residues. Germline V lookup: CDR1 SNHLY, CDR2 FYNNEI.

This chain links TRBV5-1 with TRBJ2-3; 7 bases are shared with TRBD2. Germline CDR1 SGHRS, CDR2 YFSETQ. The CDR3 runs to 16 residues. J gave up 0 bases and V 0 bases, and 4 bases lay outside the gene matches. DNA for the CDR3: TGCGCCAGCAGCTTGGATCGCGGGAGAAGCACAGATACGCAGTATTTT. It specifies CASSLDRGRSTDTQYF.

The chain employs TRBV7-2 and TRBJ2-7; TRBD1 matches at 9 bases. V was clipped by 0 bases and J by 12 bases; unmatched bases: 3. CDR1 and CDR2 from the germline V gene are SGHTA and FQGNSA. The length of the CDR3 is 12 residues. The CDR3 sequence: CASSLAGTGLYF. The DNA of the CDR3 is TGTGCCAGCAGCTTAGCCGGGACAGGGCTGTACTTC.

The V and J genes are TRBV7-2 and TRBJ1-5, with TRBD1 identical over 7 bases. V lost 7 bases to trimming and J lost 1 base; unmatched junction nucleotides: 7. CDR1 and CDR2 (germline): SGHTA, FQGNSA. The CDR3 has 15 residues. CDR3 sequence (DNA): TGTGCCAGCAAAGCCCCAGGGGGGAGCAATCAGCCCCAGCATTTT. It encodes CASKAPGGSNQPQHF.

The chain carries TRBV14 and TRBJ2-5, with a possible D match to TRBD2 (5 bases). The CDR3 is 13 residues long. CDR1 and CDR2 from the germline V gene are SGHDN and FVKESK. V lost 4 bases and J 1 base, leaving 7 bases between the germline ends. CDR3 loop: CASSPDCQETQYF. In DNA form, the CDR3 reads TGTGCCAGCAGCCCGGACTGCCAAGAGACCCAGTACTTC. Looking up the rest from reference TRBV14 and TRBJ2-5 gives the full variable domain: EAGVTQFPSHSVIEKGQTVTLRCDPISGHDNLYWYRRVMGKEIKFLLHFVKESKQDESGMPNNRFLAERTGGTYSTLKVQPAELEDSGVYFCASSPDCQETQYFGPGTRLLVL.

J is TRBJ1-1 and V is TRBV6-6; 10 bases align to TRBD1. The CDR3 runs to 13 residues. V shed 6 bases and J 6 bases; nucleotides not matched to a gene: 4. Germline lookup yields CDR1 MNHNY and CDR2 SVGAGI (reference sequence). As DNA, the CDR3 is TGTGCCAGCAGGCGAGGACAGGGGGCTGAAGCTTTCTTT. Its protein is CASRRGQGAEAFF.

This clone was counted only a few times. CDR3 sequence: CASSADTASTDTQYF. CDR3 DNA: TGTGCCAGCAGTGCGGACACAGCTAGCACAGATACGCAGTATTTT. This sequence joins TRBV2 and TRBJ2-3; D may be TRBD1 (5 bases). V gave up 4 bases and J gave up 0 bases, with 11 bases separating them. Germline assignment: CDR1 SNHLY and CDR2 FYNNEI. The CDR3 runs 15 residues.

This clone is a singleton in its sample. The V call is TRBV2, the J call TRBJ2-1, with 8 bases matching TRBD2. Germline V gene lookup returns CDR1 SNHLY and CDR2 FYNNEI. Germline trimming cut 11 bases from V and 3 bases from J; bases unmatched to any gene: 9. This CDR3 contains 14 residues. CDR3 sequence: CAFKPGGIYNEQFF. CDR3 bases: TGTGCCTTCAAACCGGGAGGGATCTACAATGAGCAGTTCTTC.

The genes are TRBV7-2 and TRBJ2-4; TRBD2 aligns across 9 bases. From germline, CDR1 is SGHTA and CDR2 FQGNSA. V lost 4 bases to trimming and J lost 1 base; unmatched junction nucleotides: 11. The CDR3 contains 18 residues. This chain's CDR3 is CASSSGGGLARAKNIQYF. The CDR3 coding sequence is TGTGCCAGCAGCTCAGGGGGGGGACTAGCACGGGCCAAAAACATTCAGTACTTC.

The rearrangement uses TRBV7-9 and TRBJ1-3; D perhaps matches TRBD1 (6 bases). The CDR3 is 15 amino acids. Germline CDR1 is SEHNR and CDR2 is FQNEAQ (reference sequence). The V end lost 6 bases, the J end lost 0 bases, and 12 bases lay between the germline ends. The CDR3 nucleotides are TGTGCCAGCAGGTATGACAGGCACTCTGGAAACACCATATATTTT. This gives the protein CASRYDRHSGNTIYF.

Only a few counts were recorded for this clone. The chain links TRBV5-1 to TRBJ2-3; D is ambiguous. CDR1 is SGHRS, CDR2 YFSETQ, per germline. The CDR3 runs to 16 residues. V was cut by 0 bases and J by 0 bases, with 11 bases left in between. DNA for the CDR3: TGCGCCAGCAGCTTGGGGAGTTCCACTAGCACAGATACGCAGTATTTT. Encoded protein: CASSLGSSTSTDTQYF.

There are a few counts of this clone. This chain connects TRBV4-1 to TRBJ1-1; 8 bases agree with TRBD1. V shed 1 base and J 6 bases; nucleotides not matched to a gene: 7. Germline CDR1 and CDR2: MGHRA and YSYEKL. The CDR3 runs to 15 residues. The CDR3: CASSQGTGRLAEAFF. Here the CDR3 DNA reads TGCGCCAGCAGCCAAGGGACAGGGAGATTAGCTGAAGCTTTCTTT.

The J gene is TRBJ1-1, the V gene TRBV5-1, with a tentative D call TRBD1 (5 bases). CDR1 and CDR2 from the germline V gene are SGHRS and YFSETQ. V was pared by 4 bases and J by 1 base, with 8 bases between. CDR3 length: 13 residues. The CDR3 loop reads CASSGGTNTEAFF. The CDR3 bases are TGCGCCAGCAGCGGCGGGACGAACACTGAAGCTTTCTTT.

The chain combines TRBV2 with TRBJ2-2; 11 nucleotides agree with TRBD2. Looked up from germline, CDR1 is SNHLY and CDR2 is FYNNEI. V dropped 4 bases and J dropped 4; count of bases not matched to a gene: 11. The CDR3 has 18 amino acids. The CDR3 loop is CASSASGLAGTPTGELFF. Written as DNA, the CDR3 is TGTGCCAGCAGTGCTTCTGGACTAGCGGGCACTCCCACCGGGGAGCTGTTTTTT.

The chain links TRBV27 to TRBJ1-2, with 8 bases aligning to TRBD1. J gave up 3 bases and V 9 bases, and 9 bases lay outside the gene matches. The CDR3 spans 14 residues. CDR1 is MNHEY and CDR2 is SMNVEV in the germline V gene (reference sequence). The CDR3 reads CASRKQQGDYGYTF. Written as DNA, the CDR3 is TGTGCCAGTAGGAAACAACAGGGGGACTATGGCTACACCTTC.

The rearrangement uses TRBV7-9 and TRBJ2-3; D may be TRBD2 (5 bases). The CDR3 consists of 15 residues. Germline values: CDR1 SEHNR, CDR2 FQNEAQ (reference sequence). The V end was cut by 2 bases, the J end by 2 bases, with 11 bases between. CDR3 DNA: TGTGCCAGCAGCTTATTTTCGCGGGCCACAGATACGCAGTATTTT. Translated, it gives CASSLFSRATDTQYF.

The chain employs TRBV5-4 and TRBJ1-1; no reliable D call. The germline V gene has CDR1 SGHNT and CDR2 YYREEE (reference sequence). The CDR3 has 11 residues. Trimming pared 5 bases from V and 3 bases from J, leaving 5 bases between. DNA of the CDR3: TGTGCCAGCAGGGGAGACACTGAAGCTTTCTTT. Protein sequence: CASRGDTEAFF.

The gene calls are TRBV4-1 and TRBJ2-2; 9 bases map to TRBD2. V gave up 3 bases and J gave up 0 bases; unmatched junction bases: 8. The CDR3 is made up of 18 amino acids. Germline CDR1 is MGHRA and CDR2 is YSYEKL. CDR3 sequence (DNA): TGCGCCAGCAGCCAGATTGGGGGCGGGGGGGCGAACACCGGGGAGCTGTTTTTT. This codes for CASSQIGGGGANTGELFF.

The chain recombines TRBV28 with TRBJ2-7; D remains unclear. V shed 3 bases and J shed 10 bases, with 10 bases lying between them. The CDR3 consists of 11 residues. Germline V lookup: CDR1 MDHEN, CDR2 SYDVKM. The CDR3: CASSFTTFQYF. CDR3 in DNA: TGTGCCAGCAGTTTTACAACCTTCCAGTACTTC. Looking up the rest from reference TRBV28 and TRBJ2-7 gives the full variable domain: DVKVTQSSRYLVKRTGEKVFLECVQDMDHENMFWYRQDPGLGLRLIYFSYDVKMKEKGDIPEGYSVSREKKERFSLILESASTNQTSMYLCASSFTTFQYFGPGTRLTVT.

This clone was counted between two and nine times. The chain couples TRBV6-1 to TRBJ1-2; D not resolved. The germline gives CDR1 MNHNS, CDR2 SASEGT. The CDR3 has 13 amino acids. Trimming removed 4 bases from V and 3 bases from J, with 9 bases in between. This CDR3 reads CASSVRSYYGYTF. The CDR3, as DNA: TGTGCCAGCAGTGTGAGGTCTTACTATGGCTACACCTTC.